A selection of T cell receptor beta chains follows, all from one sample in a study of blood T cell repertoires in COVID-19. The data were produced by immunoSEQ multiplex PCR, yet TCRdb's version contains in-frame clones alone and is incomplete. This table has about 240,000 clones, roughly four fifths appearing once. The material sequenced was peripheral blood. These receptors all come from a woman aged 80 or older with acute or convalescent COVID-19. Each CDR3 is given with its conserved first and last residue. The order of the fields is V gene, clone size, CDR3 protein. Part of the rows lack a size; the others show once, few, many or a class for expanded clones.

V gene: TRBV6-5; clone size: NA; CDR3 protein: CASRTGPGSNQPQHF
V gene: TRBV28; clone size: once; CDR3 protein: CASSLPVLYEQYF
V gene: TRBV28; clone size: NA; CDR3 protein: CASSQDQGPLPYEQYF
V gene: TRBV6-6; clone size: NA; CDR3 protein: CASSRDSRGGYEQYF
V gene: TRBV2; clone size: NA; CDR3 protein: CASSEEMGMKQPQHF
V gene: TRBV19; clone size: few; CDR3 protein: CASTTGGPNEKLFF
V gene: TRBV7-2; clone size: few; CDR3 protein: CASSAGGLSGNTIYF
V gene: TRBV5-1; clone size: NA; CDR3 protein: CAHRPTDEKLFF
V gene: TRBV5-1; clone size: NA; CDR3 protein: CASSPGTSGGAVGETQYF
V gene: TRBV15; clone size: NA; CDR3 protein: CATSRGDSSGANVLTF
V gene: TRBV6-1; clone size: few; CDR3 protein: CASSEGDRAVGELFF
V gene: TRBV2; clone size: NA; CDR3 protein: CASKGQGETQYF
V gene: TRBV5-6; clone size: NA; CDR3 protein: CASKIRGATNEKLFF
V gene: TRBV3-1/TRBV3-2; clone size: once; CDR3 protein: CASSQGSQGNQPQHF
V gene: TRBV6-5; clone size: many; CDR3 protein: CASGRGWTGELFF
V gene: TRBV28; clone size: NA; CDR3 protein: CASSLFRHRGTQPQHF
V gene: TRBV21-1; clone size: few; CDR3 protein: CASSKEGPVDEQYF
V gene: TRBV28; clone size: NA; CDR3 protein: CASSSEVPGYQPQHF
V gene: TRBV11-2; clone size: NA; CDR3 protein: CASSLGDRETDTQYF
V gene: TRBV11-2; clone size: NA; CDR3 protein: CASSSRLGAGYGYTF
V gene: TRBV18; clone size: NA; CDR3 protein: CASSSRDRVSGANVLTF
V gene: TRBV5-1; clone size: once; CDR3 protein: CASSLRTGDKNYGYTF
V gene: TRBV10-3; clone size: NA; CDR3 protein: CATSTGDRYEQYF
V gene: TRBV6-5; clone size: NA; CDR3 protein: CASRDRGSGNTIYF
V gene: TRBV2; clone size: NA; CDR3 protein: CASSDGDRGSNSPLHF
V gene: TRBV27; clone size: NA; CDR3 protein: CASSFFSGLWGGNTEAFF
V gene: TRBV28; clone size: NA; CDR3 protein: CASSSPSSNEKLFF
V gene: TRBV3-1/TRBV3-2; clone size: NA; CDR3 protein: CASSQDRSGGGYGYTF
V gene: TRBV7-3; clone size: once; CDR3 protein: CASSFGGQGQGETQYF
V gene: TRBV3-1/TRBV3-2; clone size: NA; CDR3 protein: CASSQGTGKETQYF
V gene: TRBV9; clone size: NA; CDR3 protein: CASSVRDLQETQYF
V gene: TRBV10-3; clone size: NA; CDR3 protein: CAISGDNNQPQHF
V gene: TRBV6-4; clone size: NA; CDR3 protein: CATSAGGDTQYF
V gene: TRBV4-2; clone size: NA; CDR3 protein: CASSQASSVPPPLHF
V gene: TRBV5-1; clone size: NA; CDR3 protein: CASSNTGTDTQYF
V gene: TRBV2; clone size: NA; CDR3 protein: CASRTGVDLAAFF
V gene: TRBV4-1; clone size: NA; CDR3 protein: CASSMGREYEQYF
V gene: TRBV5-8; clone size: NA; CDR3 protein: CASAGTSTDTQYF
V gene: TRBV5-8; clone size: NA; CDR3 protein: CASSWGDQPQHF
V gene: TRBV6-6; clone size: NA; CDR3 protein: CASSYRGRETQYF
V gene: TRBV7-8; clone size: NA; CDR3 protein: CASSSRLQSYEQYF
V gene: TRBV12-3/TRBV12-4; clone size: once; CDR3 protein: CASSPNRVGPQHF
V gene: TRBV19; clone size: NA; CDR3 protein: CASSPVGRVSKNIQYF
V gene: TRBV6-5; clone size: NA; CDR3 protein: CASSRGTDQPQHF